Following are 8 T cell receptor beta chains from one sample sequenced in a study of blood T cell repertoires in COVID-19. The table came from immunoSEQ multiplex PCR; TCRdb's copy has only in-frame clones and leaves some out. Among 40,000 to 50,000 clones listed, 70% to 80% were seen once. Sequenced sample: peripheral blood. Receptors originate from a man aged 65 to 79 with acute or convalescent COVID-19.

The chain employs TRBV4-1 and TRBJ2-5, with 8 bases fitting TRBD2. Germline CDR1 is MGHRA and CDR2 is YSYEKL. V lost 5 bases and J lost 2; bases outside the gene matches: 7. This CDR3 has 15 amino acids. The CDR3 is CASSDTGTRQETQYF. The CDR3 DNA follows: TGCGCCAGCAGCGATACCGGGACTAGACAAGAGACCCAGTACTTC.

The chain is built from TRBV5-4 and TRBJ2-1; 8 positions match TRBD2. This CDR3 region has 15 residues. V dropped 4 bases and J dropped 8; count of bases not matched to a gene: 11. Germline lookup yields CDR1 SGHNT and CDR2 YYREEE (reference sequence). The CDR3 region is CASSRSGSRGDEQFF. CDR3 DNA sequence: TGTGCCAGCAGCCGAAGCGGGAGTAGGGGGGATGAGCAGTTCTTC.

The chain couples TRBV3-1 (or the pseudogene TRBV3-2) to TRBJ2-5; 8 bases match TRBD2. The V gene end was trimmed by 4 bases and the J gene end by 2 bases; junction bases not matched to a gene: 6. This CDR3 comprises 15 residues. Germline V lookup: CDR1 LGHDT, CDR2 YNNKEL (reference sequence). The CDR3 sequence is CASSRSLAGQETQYF. The DNA for the CDR3 is TGTGCCAGCAGCCGTTCGTTAGCGGGGCAAGAGACCCAGTACTTC.

The J gene is TRBJ2-7, the V gene TRBV9, with 14 positions matching TRBD2. The CDR3 is made up of 16 amino acids. Germline CDR1 reads SGDLS; CDR2 reads YYNGEE. After removal of 0 bases from V and 4 bases from J, the junction contained 3 bases not matched to a gene. The CDR3 DNA is TGTGCCAGCAGCGTAGCTGGGACTAGCGGGAGATACGAGCAGTACTTC. This encodes CASSVAGTSGRYEQYF.

This clone was detected once. The V gene is TRBV30, the J gene TRBJ1-1; D not resolved. This CDR3 comprises 13 residues. In germline, CDR1 is GTSNPN, CDR2 SVGIG (reference sequence). Trimming took off 7 bases at V and 0 bases at J, with 12 bases between the two ends. The CDR3 DNA is TGTGCCTCTTCTCTGAACATGAACACTGAAGCTTTCTTT. It encodes CASSLNMNTEAFF.

This rearrangement joins TRBV11-2 to TRBJ1-1; D perhaps matches TRBD1 (6 bases). The CDR3 has 14 residues. Germline V gene lookup returns CDR1 SGHAT and CDR2 FQNNGV. V lost 2 bases and J 1 base, leaving 8 bases between the germline ends. The CDR3 DNA reads as TGTGCCAGCAGCTTACTACAGGGGAACACTGAAGCTTTCTTT. It codes for CASSLLQGNTEAFF.

The chain carries TRBV15 and TRBJ1-5; D ambiguous. The CDR3 spans 15 residues. The V end lost 0 bases, the J end lost 4 bases, and 10 bases lay between the germline ends. CDR1 is LNHNV, CDR2 YYDKDF, per germline (reference sequence). In DNA form, the CDR3 reads TGTGCCACCAGCAGAGACGCGGTTAGGAATCAGCCCCAGCATTTT. It specifies CATSRDAVRNQPQHF.

About this clone: Other DNA sequences of this sample code for an identical CDR3. This chain joins TRBV29-1 and TRBJ1-2, with a possible D match to TRBD1 (6 bases). The CDR3 spans 14 residues. Germline CDR1 SQVTM, CDR2 ANQGSEA. Trimming removed 6 bases at V and 2 bases at J, with 16 bases between. This CDR3 is CSVGSGTTNYGYTF. The CDR3, as DNA: TGCAGCGTCGGTTCCGGGACAACGAACTATGGCTACACCTTC.